Listed here is a single TCR beta chain. The time point is: pre-sensitization, week 0. As for treatment: therapeutic diphenylcyclopropenone sensitization with weekly scalp DPC. The entry originates in a study of human T cells and chemical hapten exposure. CDR1 is SNHLY and CDR2 is FYNNEI in the germline V gene. V lost 5 bases, J lost 2 bases, and 8 bases stayed unmatched. This CDR3 has 16 residues. TCRdb recomputed calls from the RACE reads with MiXCR, one row per CDR3 protein. The sample holds approximately 370,000 distinct CDR3 sequences, 4.5% to 5.5% seen once. The clonotype was recovered from a woman under 30 with alopecia areata. Some clones in this sample may be carry-over from other donors' samples. This specimen consisted of whole blood, obtained in connection with sensitization to the hapten diphenylcyclopropenone (DPC). The V call is TRBV2, the J call TRBJ2-1; 8 bases match TRBD2. The CDR3 is CASSPLAGRTYNEQFF. CDR3 in DNA: TGTGCCAGCAGTCCCTTAGCGGGGCGAACCTACAATGAGCAGTTCTTC.